The 2 T cell receptor beta chains listed next were all sequenced from one sample in a study of identical twins. TCRdb analysed the 5' RACE reads with MiXCR anew, one entry per CDR3 protein. The repertoire holds around 470,000 distinct CDR3 sequences, over 12% seen once, with 0.5% to 0.65% in the top ten. This same sample was also part of a study on yellow fever vaccine responses in identical twins.

Sequenced sample: CD4+ T cells sorted from blood. The receptors shown here come from a woman younger than 30 in good health.

The rearrangement links TRBV5-1 to TRBJ2-3; D is perhaps TRBD1 or TRBD2 (5 bases each). Trimming pared 1 base from V and 4 bases from J, leaving 16 bases between. The CDR3 has 16 residues. Germline V gene sequence: CDR1 SGHRS, CDR2 YFSETQ. In DNA form, the CDR3 reads TGCGCCAGCAGCTTGAATCTGGATGGGGGTGCAGATACGCAGTATTTT. The encoded protein is CASSLNLDGGADTQYF.

The chain is built from TRBV7-2 and TRBJ2-3, with TRBD2 identical over 7 bases. The trim removed 5 bases at V and 4 bases at J, leaving 6 bases unmatched. CDR3 length: 14 residues. CDR1 and CDR2 (germline): SGHTA, FQGNSA. The CDR3 DNA is TGTGCCAGCAGCCTCAGGACTAGAGCAGATACGCAGTATTTT. Translated, it gives CASSLRTRADTQYF.